This T cell receptor (beta chain) was retrieved from a study of T cell repertoires in cytomegalovirus infection. Study information: Well-studied HLA-B-restricted epitopes and recently identified HLA-C-restricted epitopes of CMV were both used in the study. Study results and caveats: Identification of carriers of CMV plus the relevant HLA was performed using cumulative public TCR beta family frequency. Ex vivo responses were dominated by HLA-C-restricted CMV-specific TCR beta clonotypes.

MiXCR was run by TCRdb on the reads, yielding one entry per CDR3 protein. Here the sample spans roughly 700,000 distinct CDR3 sequences, around 31% being singletons. There are 14 residues in the CDR3. Per germline, CDR1 SGHVS and CDR2 FQNEAQ. Trimming removed 5 bases from V and 3 bases from J, with 11 bases in between. This clonotype occurred a few times. Its antigen is currently unknown. The sequenced sample was cultured PBMCs, obtained from culture after CMV antigen stimulation. The sequence was collected from a human donor in good health (CMV status not recorded). Some clones in this sample may be carry-over from other donors' samples. This sequence joins TRBV7-8 and TRBJ1-5, with D unresolved. CDR3 nucleotide sequence: TGTGCCAGCAGCAGTACCTCTTACAATCAGCCCCAGCATTTT. Translating it yields CASSSTSYNQPQHF.